This TCR beta chain derives from a study of blood T cells in healthy people across ages. At the level of the study: When template switching was applied, about one barcoded beta molecule was captured per two T cells. Findings of the study overall: With age, beta diversity per million T cells declined roughly linearly, significantly by 30 to 40.

With a J-beta primer mix and a sample-barcoded 5' primer, a second PCR ran 7 to 11 cycles. A template-switch adaptor that had 12 random nucleotides put a tag on each cDNA molecule. TCRdb ran MiXCR on the 5' RACE reads and lists one entry per CDR3 protein. This sample yields 730,000 or so distinct CDR3 sequences, of which 40% to 50% are seen a single time; approximately 29% belongs to the top ten. Points on this clonotype: Antigen specificity is unknown.

PBMCs, at least 6.5 million per sample, were isolated. This CDR3 region has 14 residues. V gave up 5 bases and J gave up 3 bases, with 11 bases separating them. CDR1 and CDR2 from the germline V gene are SGHTA and FQGNSA. The specimen sequenced was blood. The TCR comes from an elderly man in good health. The chain employs TRBV7-2 and TRBJ1-5; D gene uncertain. CDR3 bases: TGTGCCAGCAGCCCCCGACAAGCCAATCAGCCCCAGCATTTT. It specifies CASSPRQANQPQHF.